This TCR beta chain was captured by sequencing in a study of shared clonotypes between healthy human individuals. TCRdb's table, derived via immunoSEQ multiplex PCR, lists solely in-frame clones and lacks some. The sample lists hundreds of thousands of clones; more than 70% were seen once. This clone was picked up one time. Germline CDR1 and CDR2: SNHLY and FYNNEI. V was pared by 1 base and J by 5 bases, with 3 bases of the junction left unmatched. CDR3 length equals 15 residues. The TCR was taken from a woman aged 30 to 39 in good health. V usage is TRBV2 and J usage is TRBJ2-2, with 8 positions matching TRBD1. The sequenced material came from memory CD4+ T cells sorted from blood. Sample subset: CD45RA-negative fraction. CDR3 loop: CASSEGTGITGELFF. CDR3 in DNA: TGTGCCAGCAGTGAAGGGACAGGGATTACCGGGGAGCTGTTTTTT. Drawing the rest from reference TRBV2 and TRBJ2-2, the complete variable domain is EPEVTQTPSHQVTQMGQEVILRCVPISNHLYFYWYRQILGQKVEFLVSFYNNEISEKSEIFDDQFSVERPDGSNFTLKIRSTKLEDSAMYFCASSEGTGITGELFFGEGSRLTVL.